This record covers a single T cell receptor beta chain. What it recognizes is unknown. CD4+ T cells that had been cultured provided DNA sequenced with the Oncomine TCR Beta short-read assay. TCRdb reanalysed the PCR reads using MiXCR and keeps one entry per CDR3 protein. Of roughly 15,000 distinct CDR3 sequences in the sample, around 60% were seen once. The data belong to a study of vaccination and CD4 T cells after COVID-19. Study-wide context: Comprising six males and four females, the convalescent participants counted two Hispanic individuals among them. Samples after vaccination came a median approximately 66 days past dose two, ranging 14 to 241.

As for treatment: 10-day PBMC culture with coronavirus spike peptide pools or control peptides (ViraFEST assay). Looked up from germline, CDR1 is SGHVS and CDR2 is FQNEAQ. The CDR3 covers 14 residues. V dropped 4 bases and J dropped 2 bases, with 11 bases sitting between them. This sequence joins TRBV7-8 and TRBJ1-1; D is unresolved. Sequencing was done on a sample of CD4+ T cells from blood, cultured in vitro. This TCR was sampled from a human donor who had recovered from COVID-19. CDR3 sequence (DNA): TGTGCCAGCAGCTCAGTTGAGTCCAACACTGAAGCTTTCTTT. Its protein product is CASSSVESNTEAFF.